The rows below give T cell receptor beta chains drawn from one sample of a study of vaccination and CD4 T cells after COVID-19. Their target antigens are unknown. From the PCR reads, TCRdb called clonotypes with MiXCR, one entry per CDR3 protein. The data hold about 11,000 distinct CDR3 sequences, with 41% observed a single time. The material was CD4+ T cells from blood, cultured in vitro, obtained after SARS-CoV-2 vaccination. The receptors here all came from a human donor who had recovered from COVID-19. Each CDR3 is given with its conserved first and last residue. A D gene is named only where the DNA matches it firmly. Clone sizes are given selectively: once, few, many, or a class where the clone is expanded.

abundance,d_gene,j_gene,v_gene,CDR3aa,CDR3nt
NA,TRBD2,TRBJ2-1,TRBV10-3,CAISPGRVDNEQFF,TGTGCCATCAGCCCCGGGAGGGTCGACAATGAGCAGTTCTTC
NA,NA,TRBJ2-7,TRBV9,CASSAWDFAYEQYF,TGTGCCAGCAGCGCCTGGGACTTTGCCTACGAGCAGTACTTC
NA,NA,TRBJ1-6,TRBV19,CASSISGYNSPLHF,TGTGCCAGTAGTATCAGCGGGTATAATTCACCCCTCCACTTT
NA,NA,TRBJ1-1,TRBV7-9,CASSLSGGGTEAFF,TGTGCCAGCAGCTTATCCGGGGGTGGAACTGAAGCTTTCTTT
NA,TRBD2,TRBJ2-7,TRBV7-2,CASSLQGLASYEQYF,TGTGCCAGCAGCTTACAGGGACTAGCGAGTTACGAGCAGTACTTC
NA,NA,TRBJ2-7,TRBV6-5,CASSYRGDEQYF,TGTGCCAGCAGTTATCGGGGCGACGAGCAGTACTTC
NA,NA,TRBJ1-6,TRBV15,CATSRDLGWTDNSPLHF,TGTGCCACCAGCAGAGATTTAGGGTGGACGGATAATTCACCCCTCCACTTT
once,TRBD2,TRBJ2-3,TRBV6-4,CASSDASGTDTQYF,TGTGCCAGCAGTGACGCTAGCGGGACAGATACGCAGTATTTT
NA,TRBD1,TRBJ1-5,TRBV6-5,CASSSAGGRGGSNQPQHF,TGTGCCAGCAGTTCCGCAGGGGGCAGGGGCGGTAGCAATCAGCCCCAGCATTTT
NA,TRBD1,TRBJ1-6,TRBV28,CASRGQGLWNSPLHF,TGTGCCAGCAGGGGACAGGGTCTATGGAATTCACCCCTCCACTTT
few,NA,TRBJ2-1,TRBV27,CASSPGRVQYNEQFF,TGTGCCAGCAGTCCCGGTAGGGTACAATACAATGAGCAGTTCTTC
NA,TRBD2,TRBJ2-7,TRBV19,CASRLAGVSYEQYF,TGTGCCAGTAGACTAGCGGGAGTCTCCTACGAGCAGTACTTC
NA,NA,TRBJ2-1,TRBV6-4,CASSLSGFSYNEQFF,TGTGCCAGCAGTCTCAGCGGTTTCTCCTACAATGAGCAGTTCTTC
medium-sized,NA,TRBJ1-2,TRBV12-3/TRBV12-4,CASSPGAARGGYTF,TGTGCCAGCAGTCCCGGGGCAGCCCGAGGGGGCTACACCTTC
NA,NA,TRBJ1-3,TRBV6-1,CASRLLQGEYNTIYF,TGTGCCAGCAGGTTATTACAGGGCGAGTACAACACCATATATTTT
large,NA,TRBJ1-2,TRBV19,CASRLDQTNYGYTF,TGTGCCAGTAGATTAGATCAGACCAACTATGGCTACACCTTC
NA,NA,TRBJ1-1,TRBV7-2,CASSLAYPSRIMNIEAFF,TGTGCCAGCAGCTTAGCGTACCCTTCGAGGATTATGAACATTGAAGCTTTCTTT
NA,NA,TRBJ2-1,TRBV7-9,CASSLGQPRSYNEQFF,TGTGCCAGCAGCTTGGGTCAACCTCGGTCCTACAATGAGCAGTTCTTC
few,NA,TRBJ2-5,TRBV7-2,CASSLLREETQYF,TGTGCCAGCAGCTTATTGCGGGAAGAGACCCAGTACTTC
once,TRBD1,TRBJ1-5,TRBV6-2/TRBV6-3,CASGPQGAPTQPQHF,TGTGCCAGCGGACCCCAGGGGGCACCAACTCAGCCCCAGCATTTT
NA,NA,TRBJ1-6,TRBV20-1,CSARQASGWSPLHF,TGCAGTGCTAGACAGGCCTCCGGTTGGTCACCCCTCCACTTT
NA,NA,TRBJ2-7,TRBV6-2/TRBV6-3,CASSYTLGGLYEQYF,TGTGCCAGCAGTTACACCCTCGGAGGACTCTACGAGCAGTACTTC
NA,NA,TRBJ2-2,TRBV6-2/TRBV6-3,CSGGPGTGELFF,TGTTCTGGGGGGCCGGGAACCGGGGAGCTGTTTTTT
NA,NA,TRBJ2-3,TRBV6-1,CASSPRVEGRTDTQYF,TGTGCCAGCAGTCCCCGGGTAGAGGGGAGGACAGATACGCAGTATTTT
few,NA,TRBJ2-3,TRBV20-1,CSAQTHTDTQYF,TGCAGTGCACAGACCCATACAGATACGCAGTATTTT
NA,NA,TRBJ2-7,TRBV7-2,CASSPDWYEQYF,TGTGCCAGCAGCCCGGACTGGTACGAGCAGTACTTC
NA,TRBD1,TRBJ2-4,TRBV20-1,CSARDRARNIQYF,TGCAGTGCTCGGGACAGGGCCAGGAACATTCAGTACTTC
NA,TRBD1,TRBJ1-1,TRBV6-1,CASYNRGLGSTEAFF,TGTGCCAGCTATAATAGGGGGCTGGGCAGCACTGAAGCTTTCTTT
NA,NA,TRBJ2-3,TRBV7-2,CASSGFRLEGTDTQYF,TGTGCCAGCAGCGGATTCCGACTTGAAGGCACAGATACGCAGTATTTT
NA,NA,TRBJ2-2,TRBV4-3,CASSLGEVWNTGELFF,TGCGCCAGCAGCCTCGGCGAGGTTTGGAACACCGGGGAGCTGTTTTTT
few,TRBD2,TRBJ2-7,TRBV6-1,CASSSNIAGGYEQYF,TGTGCCAGCAGCTCCAACATAGCGGGAGGGTACGAGCAGTACTTC
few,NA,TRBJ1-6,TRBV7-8,CASSLDRTGTAPLHF,TGTGCCAGCAGCTTAGACCGGACGGGCACAGCACCCCTCCACTTT
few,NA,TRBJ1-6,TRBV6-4,CASSEGPTSLALHF,TGTGCCAGCAGTGAGGGACCCACATCCTTGGCCCTCCACTTT
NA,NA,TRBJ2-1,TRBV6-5,CASSYSRPGSKDEQFF,TGTGCCAGCAGTTACTCGAGACCGGGTAGCAAGGATGAGCAGTTCTTC
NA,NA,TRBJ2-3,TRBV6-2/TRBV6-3,CASSYGAGPDTQYF,TGTGCCAGCAGTTACGGCGCAGGGCCAGATACGCAGTATTTT
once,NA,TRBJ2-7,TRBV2,CASRPGDVAYEQYF,TGTGCCAGCAGGCCCGGGGACGTAGCCTACGAGCAGTACTTC
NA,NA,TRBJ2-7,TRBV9,CASSRPRSLEDEQYF,TGTGCCAGCAGCCGCCCACGGAGTCTTGAAGACGAGCAGTACTTC
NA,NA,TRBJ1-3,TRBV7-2,CASSLYSGGGGNTIYF,TGTGCCAGCAGCTTATACTCGGGGGGCGGTGGAAACACCATATATTTT
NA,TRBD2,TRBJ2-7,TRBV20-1,CSARGMGGVPFEQYF,TGCAGTGCTAGAGGAATGGGGGGGGTTCCCTTCGAGCAGTACTTC
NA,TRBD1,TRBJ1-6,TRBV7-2,CASSPRSGGNSPLHF,TGTGCCAGCAGCCCGAGGTCAGGGGGCAATTCACCCCTCCACTTT
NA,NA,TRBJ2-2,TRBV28,CASITPGVSGELFF,TGTGCCAGCATTACCCCAGGAGTTTCCGGGGAGCTGTTTTTT
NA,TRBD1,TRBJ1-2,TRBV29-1,CSATGGTEGYTF,TGCAGCGCGACAGGGGGCACAGAAGGCTACACCTTC
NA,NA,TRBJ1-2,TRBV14,CASSQESPQGTDNYGYTF,TGTGCCAGCAGCCAAGAATCCCCGCAGGGTACGGACAACTATGGCTACACCTTC
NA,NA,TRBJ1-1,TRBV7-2,CASSPPVVTEAFF,TGTGCCAGCAGCCCCCCAGTAGTAACTGAAGCTTTCTTT
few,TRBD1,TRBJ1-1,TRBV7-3,CASSFQGANTEAFF,TGTGCCAGCAGCTTCCAGGGGGCGAACACTGAAGCTTTCTTT
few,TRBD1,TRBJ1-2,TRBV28,CASRISGGVVYGYTF,TGTGCCAGCAGAATCTCAGGGGGCGTGGTCTATGGCTACACCTTC
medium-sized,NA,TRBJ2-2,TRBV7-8,CATHGGDGELFF,TGTGCCACCCATGGCGGGGACGGGGAGCTGTTTTTT
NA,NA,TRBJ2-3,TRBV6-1,CASTHRGSSTDTQYF,TGTGCCAGCACTCACAGAGGCTCTAGCACAGATACGCAGTATTTT
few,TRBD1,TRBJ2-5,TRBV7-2,CASSSQGAETQYF,TGTGCCAGCAGCTCCCAGGGGGCTGAGACCCAGTACTTC
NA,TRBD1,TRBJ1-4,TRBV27,CASSPTGTGRPKLFF,TGTGCCAGCAGTCCGACCGGGACAGGGAGACCAAAACTGTTTTTT
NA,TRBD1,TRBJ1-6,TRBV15,CATSRDRGAYNSPLHF,TGTGCCACCAGCAGGGACAGGGGTGCATATAATTCACCCCTCCACTTT
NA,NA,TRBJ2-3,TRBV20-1,CSARGLGSSDTQYF,TGCAGTGCTAGAGGCCTTGGGTCCAGTGATACGCAGTATTTT
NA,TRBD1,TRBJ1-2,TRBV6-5,CASSFKRTGAISYGYTF,TGTGCCAGCAGTTTCAAAAGGACAGGCGCAATATCCTATGGCTACACCTTC
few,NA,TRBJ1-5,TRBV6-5,CASSYNPYSNQPQHF,TGTGCCAGCAGTTACAACCCTTATAGCAATCAGCCCCAGCATTTT